This T cell receptor (beta chain) comes out of a study of STAT5B mutations in CD4+ large granular lymphocyte leukemia. In germline, CDR1 is SGHAT, CDR2 FQNNGV. The CDR3 has 15 residues. The V segment lost 7 bases and the J segment 0 bases; nucleotides outside the gene matches: 7. The table came from immunoSEQ multiplex PCR; TCRdb's copy has only in-frame clones and leaves some out. The data hold 20,000 or so clones, with more than 65% observed a single time. The clonotype was recovered from a human donor in good health. The chain recombines TRBV11-2 with TRBJ1-1, with 8 nucleotides matching TRBD1. Sequenced sample: CD4+ T cells from blood buffy coats. DNA of the CDR3: TGTGCCAGCACGGCAGGGGGCTCTATGAACACTGAAGCTTTCTTT. Its translation is CASTAGGSMNTEAFF.